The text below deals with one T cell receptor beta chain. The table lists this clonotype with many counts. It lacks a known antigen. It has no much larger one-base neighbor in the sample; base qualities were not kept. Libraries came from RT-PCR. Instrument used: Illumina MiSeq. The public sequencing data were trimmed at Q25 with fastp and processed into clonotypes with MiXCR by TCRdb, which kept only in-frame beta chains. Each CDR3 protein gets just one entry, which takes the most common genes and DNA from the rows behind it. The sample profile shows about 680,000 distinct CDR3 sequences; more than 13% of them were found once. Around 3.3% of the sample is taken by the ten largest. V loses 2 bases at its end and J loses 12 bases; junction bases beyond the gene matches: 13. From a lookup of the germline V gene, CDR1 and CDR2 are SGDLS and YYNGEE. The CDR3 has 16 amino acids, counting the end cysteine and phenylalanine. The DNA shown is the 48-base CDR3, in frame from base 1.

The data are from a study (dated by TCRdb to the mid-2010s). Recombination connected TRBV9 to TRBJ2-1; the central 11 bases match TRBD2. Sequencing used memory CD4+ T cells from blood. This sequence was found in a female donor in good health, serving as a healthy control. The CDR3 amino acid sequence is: CASSVGTSGSVYGQFF. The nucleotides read TGTGCCAGCAGCGTCGGGACTAGCGGCTCCGTCTATGGGCAGTTCTTC.